A single T cell receptor (beta chain) is shown here with its context. The data belong to a study of identical twins. TCRdb fed the 5' RACE reads into MiXCR, producing one record per CDR3 protein. The data show 1.5 million to 2 million distinct CDR3 sequences, under 35% seen once. The germline CDR1 and CDR2 sequences are ENHRY and SYGVKD. Trimming cost V 10 bases and J 4 bases; bases outside gene matches: 7. This CDR3 is 13 amino acids long. This TCR derives from a newborn girl in good health. This sequence joins TRBV10-3 and TRBJ1-5; 7 bases align to TRBD1. Sequencing input: cord blood. In nucleotides, the CDR3 is TGTGCCACGACAGGGACCCTTAATCAGCCCCAGCATTTT. Translation: CATTGTLNQPQHF.